This passage covers 8 T cell receptor beta chains from one sample sequenced in a study of Ad26.COV2.S vaccination and SARS-CoV-2 variants. TCRdb keeps only in-frame clones here, not all; method: immunoSEQ multiplex PCR. This sample has about 280,000 clones, with 80% to 90% found just once. Documented treatment: approximately 18 received Ad26.COV2.S at low or high dose, single or two shots; 5 received placebo; per-sample allocation not given. The study sampled participants on day 63 after the first vaccine or placebo injection. The source material was peripheral blood, sampled in a trial of Ad26.COV2.S vaccine versus placebo. These TCRs come from a person aged 18-60 years who received the Ad26.COV2.S COVID-19 vaccine or a placebo.

This chain connects TRBV7-9 to TRBJ2-7, with D perhaps given as TRBD1 or TRBD2 (6 bases each). Germline V lookup: CDR1 SEHNR, CDR2 FQNEAQ (reference sequence). CDR3 size: 15 residues. Trimming removed 5 bases at V and 1 base at J, with 15 bases between. The CDR3 here is CASSPRGEISYEQYF. CDR3 bases: TGTGCCAGCAGCCCTAGGGGGGAAATATCCTACGAGCAGTACTTC.

The rearrangement joins TRBV7-9 to TRBJ2-7; D gene uncertain. The CDR3 totals 14 residues. Germline values: CDR1 SEHNR, CDR2 FQNEAQ (reference sequence). The germline V and J ends were trimmed by 2 bases and 6 bases, with 14 bases remaining between them. CDR3 in DNA: TGTGCCAGCAGCTTATTTATTGACGGTGGCGAGCAGTACTTC. As protein: CASSLFIDGGEQYF.

The genes are TRBV7-3 and TRBJ2-1; 7 bases map to TRBD1. V lost 4 bases, J lost 3 bases, and 6 bases stayed unmatched. The CDR3 is made up of 15 amino acids. CDR1 and CDR2 (germline): SGHTA, FQGTGA. The CDR3 here is CASSSSRTGYNEQFF. The DNA of the CDR3 is TGTGCCAGCAGCTCTTCCCGGACAGGCTACAATGAGCAGTTCTTC.

This chain connects TRBV10-3 to TRBJ1-1; a weak D match, TRBD1 (5 bases). The germline V and J ends were trimmed by 4 bases and 3 bases, with 12 bases remaining between them. The CDR3 consists of 14 residues. In germline, CDR1 is ENHRY, CDR2 SYGVKD. The CDR3 sequence: CAISGDVGDTEAFF. The DNA of the CDR3 is TGTGCCATCAGTGGGGACGTAGGAGACACTGAAGCTTTCTTT.

The chain carries TRBV30 and TRBJ1-1; possible D gene TRBD1, 6 bases. CDR3 length equals 10 residues. The germline V and J ends were trimmed by 3 bases and 11 bases, with 10 bases remaining between them. In germline, CDR1 is GTSNPN, CDR2 SVGIG (reference sequence). The CDR3 sequence is CAWRGGGAFF. The CDR3 region has the DNA TGTGCCTGGAGAGGGGGAGGGGCTTTCTTT.

J is TRBJ2-7 and V is TRBV11-2; a weak D match, TRBD1 (6 bases). The CDR3 runs 16 residues. Trimming took 5 bases from V and 4 from J, leaving 21 bases between them. CDR1 is SGHAT and CDR2 is FQNNGV in the germline V gene. DNA for the CDR3: TGTGCCAGCAGCCCGCGTTTGGGGGACACCCGATACGAGCAGTACTTC. Translation gives CASSPRLGDTRYEQYF.

The CDR3 sequence: CAISEWETGNEQFF. Here the CDR3 DNA reads TGTGCCATCAGTGAGTGGGAAACGGGCAATGAGCAGTTCTTC. The rearrangement links TRBV10-3 to TRBJ2-1; no reliable D call. The germline V and J ends were trimmed by 1 base and 6 bases, with 10 bases remaining between them. Germline lookup yields CDR1 ENHRY and CDR2 SYGVKD. The CDR3 is 14 residues long.

The V gene is TRBV15, the J gene TRBJ1-5; D uncertain. Germline values: CDR1 LNHNV, CDR2 YYDKDF (reference sequence). Trimming cost V 3 bases and J 4 bases, with 10 bases left between them. This CDR3 region has 14 residues. DNA for the CDR3: TGTGCCACCAGCAGTGGCCCTGCGAATCAGCCCCAGCATTTT. It encodes CATSSGPANQPQHF.